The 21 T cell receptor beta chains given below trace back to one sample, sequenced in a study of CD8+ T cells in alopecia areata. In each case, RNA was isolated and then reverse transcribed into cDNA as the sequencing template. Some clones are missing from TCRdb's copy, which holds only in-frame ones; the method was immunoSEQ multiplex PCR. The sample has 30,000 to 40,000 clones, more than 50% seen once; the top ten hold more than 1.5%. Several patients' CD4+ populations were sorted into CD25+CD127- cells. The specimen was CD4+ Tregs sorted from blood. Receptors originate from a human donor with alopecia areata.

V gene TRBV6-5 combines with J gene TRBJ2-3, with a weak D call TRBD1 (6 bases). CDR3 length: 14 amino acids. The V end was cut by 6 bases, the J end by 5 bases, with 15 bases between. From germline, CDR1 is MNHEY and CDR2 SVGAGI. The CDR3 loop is CASRTVQGRDTQYF. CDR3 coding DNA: TGTGCCAGCAGAACCGTCCAGGGGAGAGATACGCAGTATTTT.

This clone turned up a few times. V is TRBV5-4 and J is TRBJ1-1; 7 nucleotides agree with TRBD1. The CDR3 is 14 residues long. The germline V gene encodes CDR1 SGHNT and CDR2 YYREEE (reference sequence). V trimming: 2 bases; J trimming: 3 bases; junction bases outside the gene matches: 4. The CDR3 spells CASSLQGKYTEAFF. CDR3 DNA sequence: TGTGCCAGCAGCTTACAGGGGAAGTACACTGAAGCTTTCTTT.

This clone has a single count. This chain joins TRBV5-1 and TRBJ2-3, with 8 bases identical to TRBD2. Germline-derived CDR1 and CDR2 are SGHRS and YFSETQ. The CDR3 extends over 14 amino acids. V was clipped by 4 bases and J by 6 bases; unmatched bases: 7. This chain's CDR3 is CASSPAGAGDTQYF. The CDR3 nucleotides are TGCGCCAGCAGCCCAGCGGGAGCAGGGGATACGCAGTATTTT.

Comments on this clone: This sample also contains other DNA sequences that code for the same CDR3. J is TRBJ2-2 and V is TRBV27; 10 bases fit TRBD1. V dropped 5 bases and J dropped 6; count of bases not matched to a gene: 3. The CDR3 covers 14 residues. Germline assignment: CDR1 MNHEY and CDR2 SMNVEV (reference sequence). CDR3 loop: CASSHGTGAGELFF. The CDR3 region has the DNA TGTGCCAGCAGTCATGGGACAGGGGCCGGGGAGCTGTTTTTT.

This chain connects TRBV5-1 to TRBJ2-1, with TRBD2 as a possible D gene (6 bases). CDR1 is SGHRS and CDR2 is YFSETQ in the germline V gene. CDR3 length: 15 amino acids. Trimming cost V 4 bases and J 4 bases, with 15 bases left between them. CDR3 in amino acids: CASSLAGREYNEQFF. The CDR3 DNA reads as TGCGCCAGCAGCCTTGCGGGCCGGGAGTACAATGAGCAGTTCTTC. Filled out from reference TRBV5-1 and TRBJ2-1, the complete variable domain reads KAGVTQTPRYLIKTRGQQVTLSCSPISGHRSVSWYQQTPGQGLQFLFEYFSETQRNKGNFPGRFSGRQFSNSRSEMNVSTLELGDSALYLCASSLAGREYNEQFFGPGTRLTVL.

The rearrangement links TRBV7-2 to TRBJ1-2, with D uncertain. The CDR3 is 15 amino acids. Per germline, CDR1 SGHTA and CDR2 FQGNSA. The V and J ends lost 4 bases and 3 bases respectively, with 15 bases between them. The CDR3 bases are TGTGCCAGCAGCTCCCCTGGACTCGGGCACTATGGCTACACCTTC. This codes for CASSSPGLGHYGYTF.

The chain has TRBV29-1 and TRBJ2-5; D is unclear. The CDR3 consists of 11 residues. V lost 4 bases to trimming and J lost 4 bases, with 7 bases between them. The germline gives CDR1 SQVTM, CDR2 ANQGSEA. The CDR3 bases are TGCAGCGTTGCGCCCCGAGAGACCCAGTACTTC. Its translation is CSVAPRETQYF.

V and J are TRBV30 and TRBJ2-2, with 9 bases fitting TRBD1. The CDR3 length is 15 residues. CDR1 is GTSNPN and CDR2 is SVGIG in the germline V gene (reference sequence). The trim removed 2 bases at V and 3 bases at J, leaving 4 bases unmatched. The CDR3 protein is CAWSPGTGHTGELFF. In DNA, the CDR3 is TGTGCCTGGAGTCCTGGGACAGGGCACACCGGGGAGCTGTTTTTT.

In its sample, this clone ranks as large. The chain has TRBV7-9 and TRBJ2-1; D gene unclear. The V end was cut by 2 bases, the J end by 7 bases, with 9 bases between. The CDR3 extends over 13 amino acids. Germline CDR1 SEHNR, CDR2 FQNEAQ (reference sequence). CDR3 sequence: CASSLQSVNEQFF. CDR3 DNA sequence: TGTGCCAGCAGCTTACAATCGGTGAATGAGCAGTTCTTC.

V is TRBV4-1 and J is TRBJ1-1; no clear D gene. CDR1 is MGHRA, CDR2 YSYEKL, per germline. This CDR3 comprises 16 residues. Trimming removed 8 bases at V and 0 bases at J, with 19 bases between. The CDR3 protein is CASGPGLFGMNTEAFF. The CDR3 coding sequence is TGCGCCAGCGGTCCGGGGTTATTTGGAATGAACACTGAAGCTTTCTTT.

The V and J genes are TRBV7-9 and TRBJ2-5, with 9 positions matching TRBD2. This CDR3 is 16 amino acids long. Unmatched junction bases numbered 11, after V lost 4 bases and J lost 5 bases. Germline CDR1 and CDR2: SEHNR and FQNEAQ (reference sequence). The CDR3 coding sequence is TGTGCCAGCAGCTCTAGCAGAGGACTAGCGAAGGAGACCCAGTACTTC. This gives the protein CASSSSRGLAKETQYF.

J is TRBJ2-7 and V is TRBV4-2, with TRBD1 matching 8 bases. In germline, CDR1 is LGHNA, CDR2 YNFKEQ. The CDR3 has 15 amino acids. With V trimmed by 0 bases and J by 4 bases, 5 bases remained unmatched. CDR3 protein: CASSQDEDRAYEQYF. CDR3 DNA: TGTGCCAGCAGCCAAGATGAGGACAGGGCTTACGAGCAGTACTTC.

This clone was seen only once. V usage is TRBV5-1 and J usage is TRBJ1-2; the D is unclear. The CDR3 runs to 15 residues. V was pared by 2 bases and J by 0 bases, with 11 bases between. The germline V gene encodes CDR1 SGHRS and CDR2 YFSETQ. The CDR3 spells CASSFGDGSNYGYTF. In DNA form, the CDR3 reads TGCGCCAGCAGCTTCGGCGACGGGTCTAACTATGGCTACACCTTC.

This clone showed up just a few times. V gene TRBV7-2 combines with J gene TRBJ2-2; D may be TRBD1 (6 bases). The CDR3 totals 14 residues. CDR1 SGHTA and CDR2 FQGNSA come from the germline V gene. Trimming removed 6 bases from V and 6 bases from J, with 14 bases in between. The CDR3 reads CASSLQGSAGELFF. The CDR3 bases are TGTGCCAGCAGTTTACAGGGATCAGCCGGGGAGCTGTTTTTT.

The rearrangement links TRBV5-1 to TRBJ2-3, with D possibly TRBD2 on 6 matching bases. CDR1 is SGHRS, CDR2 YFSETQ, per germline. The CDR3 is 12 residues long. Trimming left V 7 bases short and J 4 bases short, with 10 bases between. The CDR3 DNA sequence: TGCGCCAGCCGGCGGGAATCAGATACGCAGTATTTT. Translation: CASRRESDTQYF.

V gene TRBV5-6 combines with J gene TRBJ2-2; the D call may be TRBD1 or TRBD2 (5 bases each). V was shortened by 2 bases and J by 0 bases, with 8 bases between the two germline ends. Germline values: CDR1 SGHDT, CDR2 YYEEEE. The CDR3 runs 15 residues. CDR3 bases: TGTGCCAGCAGCTTCCCGGGACCGAACACCGGGGAGCTGTTTTTT. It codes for CASSFPGPNTGELFF.

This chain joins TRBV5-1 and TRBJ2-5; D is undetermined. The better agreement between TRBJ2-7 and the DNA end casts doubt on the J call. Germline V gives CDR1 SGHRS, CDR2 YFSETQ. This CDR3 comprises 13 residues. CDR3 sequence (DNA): TGCGCCAGCAGCTTGGGCAGTGCCTACGAGCAGTACTTC. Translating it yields CASSLGSAYEQYF.

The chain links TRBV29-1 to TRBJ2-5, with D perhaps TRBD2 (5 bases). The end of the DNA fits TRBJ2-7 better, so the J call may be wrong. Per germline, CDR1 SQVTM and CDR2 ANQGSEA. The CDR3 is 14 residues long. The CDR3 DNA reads TGCAGCGTTGAAAAGACTACCCCATCCTACGAGCAGTACTTC. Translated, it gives CSVEKTTPSYEQYF.

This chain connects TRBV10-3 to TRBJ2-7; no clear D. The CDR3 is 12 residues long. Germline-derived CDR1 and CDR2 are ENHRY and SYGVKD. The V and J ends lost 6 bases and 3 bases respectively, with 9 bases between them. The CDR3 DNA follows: TGTGCCATCAGCAACAGTTTCTACGAGCAGTACTTC. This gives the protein CAISNSFYEQYF.

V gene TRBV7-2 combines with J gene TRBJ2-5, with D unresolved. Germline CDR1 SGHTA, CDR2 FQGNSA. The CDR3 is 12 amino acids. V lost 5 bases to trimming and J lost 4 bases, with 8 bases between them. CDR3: CASSLYLETQYF. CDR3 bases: TGTGCCAGCAGCCTATACCTAGAGACCCAGTACTTC.

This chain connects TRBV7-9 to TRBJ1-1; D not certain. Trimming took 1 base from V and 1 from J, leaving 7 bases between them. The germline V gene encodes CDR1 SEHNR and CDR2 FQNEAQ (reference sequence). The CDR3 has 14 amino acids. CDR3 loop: CASSLEQKNTEAFF. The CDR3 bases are TGTGCCAGCAGCTTAGAGCAGAAGAACACTGAAGCTTTCTTT.